The entry below gives a single TCR beta chain sequence along with its context. No cognate antigen has been identified for it. No much larger clone is present one base from it, and per-base qualities are unavailable. This entry belongs to a study of cytomegalovirus exposure and HLA in healthy donors (dated by TCRdb to 2016 to 2017). For context, the study as a whole: An earlier analysis of a few hundred of the donors reported around 280 Gb of sequence data and 95 million to 120 million unique TCR beta sequences obtained from roughly 170 million T cells. The number of donors typed differed by locus, with about 620-630 for A, B, C, DRB1 and DQB1, more than 500 for DQA1, about 610 for DPA1, and some 440 for DPB1. Five DR-DQ haplotypes were handled as single units for association and clustering, since linkage in the cohort was strong. An earlier analysis of fewer than 750 of the donors used high-throughput TCR beta sequencing to judge whether each TCR beta V gene segment behaved as functional or pseudogenic. High-throughput TCR immunosequencing, statistical association of individual TCRs with disease status, and machine learning were combined to predict cytomegalovirus infection status. In the later analysis, no new phenotypic data were used to find candidate immune exposures; instead, reliance was placed on TCR beta sequences and their occurrence across donors. Both class I and class II loci were covered by HLA typing, at four-digit resolution. Donor age, sex, ethnicity and CMV serostatus were compiled alongside the repertoire data. All discovery cohort repertoires had been generated using a single sequencing platform. An early release covering just under 650 HLA-typed donors comprised about 320 gigabases of sequencing data and 85 million to 100 million unique TCR sequences. The study was designed to test whether signatures of past pathogen exposure could be identified by cataloging public T cell receptors. A separate validation cohort of about 110 different subjects was used in addition to the approximately 670-subject first cohort. A later analysis re-analyzed previously published TCR beta repertoires from several hundred donors and added high-resolution HLA genotyping to study TCR occurrence patterns. Among around 400 genotyped donors of the cohort, an average of about 240,000 unique TCR beta nucleotide sequences were sequenced per donor, roughly 20% of them non-productive. A later genetic analysis took genome-wide SNP genotypes for about 65% of the roughly 670 donors and used that subset as a discovery cohort. Among the approximately 400 genotyped donors, around 79% belonged to the genetic ancestry cluster associated with self-reported Caucasian donors. The T cell repertoires of 700 or so subjects were profiled by immunosequencing and related to cytomegalovirus serostatus.

The germline V gene specifies SNHLY as CDR1 and FYNNEI as CDR2. Trimming takes 8 bases off V and 10 bases off J; junction bases not matched to a gene: 5. The CDR3, from cysteine to phenylalanine, totals 12 residues. Only CDR3 DNA is held: 36 bases, read in frame from base 1. The cohort was made up of 500 to 800 healthy bone marrow donors. At the time of sampling, every cohort member was nominally healthy, though immune exposures that went unrecorded were likely present. The donor tested CMV seronegative and was one of the 352 seronegative cohort members. Each donor provided a peripheral blood sample, and peripheral blood mononuclear cells were used for TCR beta sequencing. The Qiagen DNeasy Blood Extraction Kit was used to extract genomic DNA from the blood cell samples. General conclusions and limits of the study: A later genetic analysis reported fewer N-insertions in productive TCRs among donors in an Asian-associated ancestry cluster than the roughly 700-donor mean. A further reported finding was that TCR beta sequences accurately predicted the HLA-A and HLA-B alleles for most subjects in the first cohort. In this cohort, only TCR beta chains were sequenced, and detectable features were limited by the absence of alpha or paired-chain data. Because counts were too low, some 17 rarely observed V segments, including chromosome 9 orphons, were excluded from the earlier analysis of several hundred of the donors. V-gene and J-gene trimming of TCR beta chains was associated with a missense DCLRE1C variant in a later genetic analysis, and the association was replicated in an independent cohort. According to a later analysis, parvovirus B19, influenza, CMV and Epstein-Barr virus appeared linked to several top co-occurrence clusters. A few of the identified cytomegalovirus-associated TCR beta chains were confirmed in vitro to be specific for cytomegalovirus antigens. Strong co-occurrence of HLA alleles, especially DR and DQ, made assigning TCR associations to individual alleles difficult. According to the authors, the approach could potentially be generalized to other disease states and immunological phenotypes. The sequencing pipeline was judged likely to have produced a cluster of highly shared sequence variants as a technical artifact. Presence/absence analyses assumed roughly uniform sequencing depth across donors, an assumption that may not hold. An earlier analysis of some 590 of the donors showed that most TCR beta V segments appeared in productive rearrangements either about 90% or about 30% of the time, which broadly matched IMGT annotations. In a later analysis, HLA-associated TCR beta chains showed more clonal expansion and lower generation probabilities than non-associated chains that were equally common. In a later analysis, some 18,000 TCR beta sequences were associated with specific HLA alleles at a false discovery rate of 0.05. In a later analysis, the rate of TCR association differed among HLA loci, with DRB1 alleles having the most associated TCRs and HLA-C alleles having the fewest. While some public TCRs were present in many individuals, most TCR sequences turned up only very rarely across donors. For the cohort, immune exposure information was limited to CMV serostatus. In the study, approximately 160 TCR beta chains were listed as associated with cytomegalovirus. Because HLA typing was missing for some donors at each locus, association tests included only the typed subset. In a later analysis, most CMV-associated TCR beta chains were found to appear HLA-restricted, with HLA associations seemingly driven largely by CMV exposure. Cytomegalovirus status was reported to be diagnosed by the classifier with high specificity and sensitivity in both the original and validation cohorts. Some IMGT-functional V segments, including TRBV6-2 and TRBV6-3, could not be distinguished by the 87-base-pair reads and were therefore excluded. Correlated functional status among segregating V segments might be attributable to linkage disequilibrium, but an unknown experimental factor could not be ruled out.

Library construction relied on the immunoSEQ multiplex PCR assay. For the multiplex PCR, a mixture combining 60 forward primers for TCR Vbeta segments and 13 reverse primers for TCR Jbeta segments was used. A multiplex PCR assay on genomic DNA amplified the CDR3 region of rearranged TCR beta genes. The Illumina HiSeq System was used to sequence the amplified TCR beta libraries as 87-base-pair reads. On the study's bioinformatics: A later analysis counted around 72 million unique TCR beta chains across the 550 to 750 repertoires, and 10 million to 12 million of these chains were shared by at least two donors. To remove PCR and sequencing errors, raw reads were error-corrected and collapsed into unique sequences using a nearest-neighbor algorithm that merged closely related sequences. CDR3 sequences were aligned to IMGT reference sequences to assign V, D and J gene segments. For a sequence to be retained, at least a six-nucleotide match to both a V gene segment and a J gene segment was required. Rearrangements were called productive when the CDR3 lacked stop codons and stayed in frame with V and J; all others were non-productive. Following IMGT convention, CDR3 was defined as the stretch from the second conserved V-encoded cysteine to the conserved J-encoded phenylalanine. The earlier analysis of roughly 590 of the donors excluded sequences that lacked an unambiguous match to a single V gene segment. An earlier analysis of 500 to 600 of the donors classified V segments as functional when productive rearrangements were above 56.7% and as segregating when the standard deviation between donors was above 5%. A statistical classification framework was built to diagnose cytomegalovirus status from the catalog of TCR beta chain sequences. In a later analysis, V and J genes were assigned by comparing TCR nucleotide sequences against IMGT/GENE-DB human TR gene sequences. In a later analysis, CDR3 sequences and most-parsimonious VDJ recombination scenarios were assigned using the TCRdist pipeline. In a later analysis, each TCR beta chain was defined by its CDR3 amino acid sequence together with its V-gene family, and reads lacking a unique V-gene family were excluded. A later analysis removed over 500 highly shared, low-generation-probability nucleotide sequences to deal with suspected cross-contamination and a sequencing artifact. In a later analysis, a clonal expansion index was calculated for each public chain from normalized within-repertoire ranks of inferred template counts. In a later analysis, generation probabilities were computed with a VDJ recombination model fitted to out-of-frame rearrangements, and the resulting probabilities were checked against IGoR. Hypergeometric tests were used in a later analysis to score TCR-TCR, TCR-HLA and TCR-CMV co-occurrence, with a repertoire-size bias correction applied to the TCR pairs. To estimate false discovery rates, a later analysis permuted the HLA or CMV assignments 20 times. In a later analysis, co-occurring TCRs were grouped using DBSCAN, with TCRdist sequence similarity added in when clustering inside HLA-allele-positive subsets. Repertoires with fewer than 30,000 or more than 120,000 public chains, plus five repertoires with anomalous nucleotide sharing, were excluded from co-occurrence clustering. TCRdb re-hosts the immuneACCESS table, in-frame sequences only. Its copies lack some clones; in the studies checked, an unresolved V gene accounts for under half of them, and the cause for the rest is not known. That table gives V, J and clone size, and the DNA gave D and trimming. This sample gives some 140,000 clones in total; 65% to 85% of them show up just once. About 0.97% of the sample comes from the top ten.

The sequence links TRBV2 to TRBJ1-6; 7 nucleotides in the junction match TRBD1. Sequencing was carried out using PBMCs. The sequence came from a man between 18 and 35 years old in good health and CMV-seronegative. Read as DNA, the sequence is TGTGCCAGCGAGGGACAGACCTCACCCCTCCACTTT. This encodes CASEGQTSPLHF.